This T cell receptor beta chain was sequenced during a study of cytomegalovirus exposure and HLA in healthy donors listed by TCRdb under 2017. About the study as a whole: According to an earlier analysis of around 600 of the donors, roughly 180 million T cells yielded 100 million or so unique TCR beta sequences and roughly 280 Gb of sequence data. Rather than using new phenotypic data, the later analysis identified candidate immune exposures from TCR beta sequences and from how often those sequences occurred across donors. On average, over 200,000 unique TCR beta nucleotide sequences were sequenced per donor among 350 to 400 genotyped donors of the cohort, with about 17% of those sequences being non-productive. An earlier analysis of 587 of the donors used high-throughput TCR beta sequencing to judge whether each TCR beta V gene segment behaved as functional or pseudogenic. An early release that covered roughly 600 HLA-typed donors contained 300 to 350 gigabases of sequencing data and 80 million or so unique TCR sequences. Five DR-DQ haplotypes were treated as single units for association and clustering because of strong linkage in the cohort. Of the approximately 400 genotyped donors, 65% to 90% fell in the genetic ancestry cluster associated with self-reported Caucasian donors. To predict cytomegalovirus infection status, the study brought together high-throughput TCR immunosequencing, statistical association of individual TCRs with disease status, and machine learning. In a later genetic analysis, genome-wide SNP genotypes for about 55% of the roughly 700 donors were used, and that subset was treated as a discovery cohort. Besides the first cohort of about 730 subjects, a separate validation cohort made up of 120 different subjects was used. All discovery cohort repertoires had been generated using a single sequencing platform. The T cell repertoires of 666 subjects were profiled by immunosequencing and related to cytomegalovirus serostatus. Alongside the repertoire data, information on donor age, sex, ethnicity and CMV serostatus was compiled. A later analysis re-examined previously published TCR beta repertoires from more than 650 donors and added high-resolution HLA genotyping to investigate patterns of TCR occurrence. Both class I and class II loci were covered by HLA typing, at four-digit resolution. The study aimed to test whether cataloging public T cell receptors could reveal signatures of past pathogen exposure. Typing coverage varied by locus: 629-630 donors for A, B, C, DRB1 and DQB1; approximately 560 for DQA1; 606 for DPA1; around 450 for DPB1. Findings and caveats that apply to the study as a whole: An earlier analysis of some 590 of the donors showed that most TCR beta V segments appeared in productive rearrangements either about 87% or about 30% of the time, which broadly matched IMGT annotations. The study listed 150 to 200 TCR beta chains as associated with cytomegalovirus. HLA typing was unavailable for some donors at each locus, so association tests used only the typed subset. Most TCR sequences were seen in very few donors, while some public TCRs were found in many individuals. The classifier was reported to diagnose cytomegalovirus status with high specificity and sensitivity in both the original and validation cohorts. A cluster of highly shared sequence variants was judged likely to represent a technical artifact of the sequencing pipeline. An association between a missense DCLRE1C variant and V-gene and J-gene trimming of TCR beta chains was found in a later genetic analysis and replicated in an independent cohort. Roughly uniform sequencing depth across donors was assumed in presence/absence analyses, although this assumption may not hold. According to a later analysis, TCR association rates differed among HLA loci, with DRB1 alleles showing the most associated TCRs and HLA-C alleles showing the fewest. For the cohort, immune exposure information was limited to CMV serostatus. In a later analysis, most CMV-associated TCR beta chains were found to appear HLA-restricted, with HLA associations seemingly driven largely by CMV exposure. Roughly 15 rarely observed V segments, including chromosome 9 orphons, were excluded from the earlier analysis of about 600 of the donors because counts were too low. The cohort was sequenced for TCR beta chains only, and without alpha or paired-chain data the features that could be detected were limited. In a later analysis, several top co-occurrence clusters were reported to appear linked to parvovirus B19, influenza, CMV and Epstein-Barr virus. According to a later genetic analysis, donors in an Asian-associated ancestry cluster had fewer N-insertions in productive TCRs than the roughly 660-donor mean. When HLA alleles, especially DR and DQ, strongly co-occurred, TCR associations were difficult to assign to individual alleles. The authors suggested that the approach could potentially be generalized to other disease states and immunological phenotypes. In a later analysis, HLA-associated TCR beta chains showed more clonal expansion and lower generation probabilities than non-associated chains that were equally common. A further reported finding was that TCR beta sequences accurately predicted the HLA-A and HLA-B alleles for most subjects in the first cohort. Some IMGT-functional V segments, including TRBV6-2 and TRBV6-3, could not be told apart with the 87-base-pair reads, so those segments were excluded. In vitro tests confirmed that a few of the cytomegalovirus-associated TCR beta chains recognize cytomegalovirus antigens. Linkage disequilibrium might explain the correlated functional status among segregating V segments, but an unknown experimental factor could not be ruled out. Specific HLA alleles were associated with some 15,000 TCR beta sequences at a false discovery rate of 0.05 in a later analysis.

The cohort consisted of hundreds of healthy bone marrow donors. Cohort members were all nominally healthy when sampled, although unrecorded immune exposures were likely present. The donor was CMV seronegative and was included in the group of several hundred seronegative cohort members. Every donor gave a peripheral blood sample, and the peripheral blood mononuclear cells from that sample were used for TCR beta sequencing. The Qiagen DNeasy Blood Extraction Kit was used to extract genomic DNA from the blood cell samples. As encoded in the germline V gene (reference sequence), CDR1 is WNHNN while CDR2 is SYGVQD. Deletion took 3 bases off V and 6 bases off J, with a span of 22 bases between the germline ends. Spanning cysteine to phenylalanine, the CDR3 consists of 17 amino acids. The DNA shown is the 51-base CDR3, in frame from base 1. The protocol used for the library was the immunoSEQ multiplex PCR assay. A mixture of 60 forward primers for TCR Vbeta segments and 13 reverse primers for TCR Jbeta segments was used in the multiplex PCR. Amplification of the CDR3 region of rearranged TCR beta genes was performed with a multiplex PCR assay on genomic DNA. On the Illumina HiSeq System, the amplified TCR beta libraries were sequenced as 87-base-pair reads. On the authors' methods: A later analysis tallied around 82 million unique TCR beta chains across the 666 repertoires, and approximately 12 million of those chains were shared by two or more donors. To remove PCR and sequencing errors, raw reads were error-corrected and collapsed into unique sequences using a nearest-neighbor algorithm that merged closely related sequences. CDR3 sequences were aligned to IMGT reference sequences to assign V, D and J gene segments. For a sequence to be retained, at least a six-nucleotide match to both a V gene segment and a J gene segment was required. Rearrangements were called productive when the CDR3 lacked stop codons and stayed in frame with V and J; all others were non-productive. CDR3 was defined by IMGT convention, running from the second conserved V-encoded cysteine to the conserved J-encoded phenylalanine. Sequences without an unambiguous match to a single V gene segment were excluded from the earlier analysis of about 600 of the donors. An earlier analysis of 587 of the donors called V segments functional above 56.7% productive rearrangements and segregating when the between-donor standard deviation exceeded 5%. A statistical classification framework was built to diagnose cytomegalovirus status from the catalog of TCR beta chain sequences. In a later analysis, V and J genes were assigned by comparing TCR nucleotide sequences against IMGT/GENE-DB human TR gene sequences. In a later analysis, CDR3 sequences and most-parsimonious VDJ recombination scenarios were assigned using the TCRdist pipeline. In a later analysis, each TCR beta chain was defined by its CDR3 amino acid sequence together with its V-gene family, and reads without a unique V-gene family were excluded. A later analysis removed several hundred highly shared, low-generation-probability nucleotide sequences to deal with suspected cross-contamination and a sequencing artifact. A later analysis calculated a clonal expansion index for each public chain from normalized within-repertoire ranks of inferred template counts. In a later analysis, generation probabilities were computed with a VDJ recombination model fitted to out-of-frame rearrangements, and the resulting probabilities were checked against IGoR. In a later analysis, TCR-TCR, TCR-HLA and TCR-CMV co-occurrence was scored with hypergeometric tests, and a repertoire-size bias correction was applied to TCR pairs. False discovery rates were estimated in a later analysis by permuting HLA or CMV assignments 20 times. In a later analysis, co-occurring TCRs were grouped using DBSCAN, and TCRdist sequence similarity was added for clustering within HLA-allele-positive subsets. Repertoires with fewer than 30,000 or more than 120,000 public chains were left out of co-occurrence clustering, as were about 5 repertoires with anomalous nucleotide sharing. What TCRdb holds here is the immuneACCESS table cut down to in-frame rearrangements. Part of the clones is not present; checked against another copy, under half of the missing clones reflect an unresolved V gene, and the others are unexplained. V and J calls and clone size come straight from that table; D and trimming were deduced from the DNA. The sample yields 100,000 to 150,000 clones; more than 80% were counted once. Together, the top ten hold more than 3% of the sample.

On this clone itself: There is no known antigen for this receptor. No base-level quality is on record; no much larger clone is a single base apart.

This receptor was identified in a male donor in good health and CMV-seronegative. Recombination connected TRBV10-1 to TRBJ2-3; the D segment could be TRBD2, given 6 matching bases. Sequences were obtained from PBMCs. The CDR3 region: CASSDRVRTPGVDTQYF. Here is the DNA: TGCGCCAGCAGTGACCGGGTCAGGACTCCGGGGGTGGATACGCAGTATTTT.